The entry below gives a single T cell receptor beta chain sequence along with its context. Its antigen remains unidentified. Nothing much larger sits one base from this clone, and base qualities are not available. Library method: the immunoSEQ multiplex PCR assay. In TCRdb, the immuneACCESS table is reduced to in-frame sequences with V and J assigned. These tables do not hold every clone; where another copy was compared, an unresolved V gene accounts for under half, and the others remain unexplained. This sample comprises 55,000 to 70,000 clones, 93% of them detected only once. The ten largest clones take up approximately 0.36% of the sample. This entry belongs to a study of T cell changes during pregnancy in multiple sclerosis (dated by TCRdb to about 2019). Study-level background: The study examined how the T cell repertoire changed over the course of pregnancy in women with multiple sclerosis.

The junction shows trimming of 1 base on V and 0 bases on J, and the gene matches do not reach 3 bases of it. As encoded in the germline V gene (reference sequence), CDR1 is MNHEY while CDR2 is SMNVEV. The CDR3 goes from the cysteine to the phenylalanine over 16 residues. Only the CDR3 portion is preserved as DNA: 48 bases, with reading frame beginning at the first base. Recombination linked TRBV27 to TRBJ2-1; TRBD2 agrees with 7 junctional bases. The origin of this receptor is a female donor with multiple sclerosis, enrolled in a pregnancy study. The sample was CD4+ T cells from peripheral blood mononuclear cells, taken before pregnancy. The CDR3 in this case is CASSLFGGSSYNEQFF. In nucleotides, the sequence is TGTGCCAGCAGTTTATTTGGCGGGAGCTCCTACAATGAGCAGTTCTTC.